This T cell receptor (beta chain) was identified in a study of control samples from healthy donors and cancer patients. This table comes from immunoSEQ multiplex PCR, and its TCRdb copy is limited to in-frame clones, with some not included. Of tens of thousands of clones listed, over 65% were seen once; the top ten hold approximately 2.8%. This clone was seen only a few times. The CDR3 extends over 16 amino acids. CDR1 and CDR2 (germline): LGHNA, YSLEER. Trimming took 0 bases from V and 1 from J, leaving 12 bases between them. Sequenced material: PBMCs. This TCR came from a woman aged 50 to 60 with lung cancer. V usage is TRBV4-3 and J usage is TRBJ1-1; D unclear. CDR3 region: CASSQDYAVSNTEAFF. CDR3 DNA sequence: TGCGCCAGCAGCCAAGATTACGCAGTTTCGAACACTGAAGCTTTCTTT.